Sequencing of this T cell receptor (beta chain) was carried out in a study of T cell responses to AZD1222 COVID-19 vaccine. Broader study findings: The study reported that nearly half of spike-specific TCRs target unmutated variant regions. Across spike, vaccine-associated CD4 TCRs were found, dominant at 160-218 and 743-854.

The CDR3 is 11 amino acids. Germline CDR1 reads SGHAT; CDR2 reads FQNNGV. Trimming shortened V by 1 base and J by 4 bases, and 2 bases separated the two germline ends. TCRdb's copy holds only in-frame clones and misses some; the assay was immunoSEQ multiplex PCR. The table has approximately 150,000 clones, about 87% seen once. Of note for this clone: Its antigen is not known.

This clonotype originated in an adult in good health. The sample was peripheral blood, taken on day 0 of MenACWY control vaccination. The rearrangement links TRBV11-2 to TRBJ2-7; D is unclear. The CDR3 reads CASSLVYEQYF. CDR3 DNA sequence: TGTGCCAGCAGCTTAGTTTACGAGCAGTACTTC. The full variable domain, its missing parts supplied by reference TRBV11-2 and TRBJ2-7, is EAGVAQSPRYKIIEKRQSVAFWCNPISGHATLYWYQQILGQGPKLLIQFQNNGVVDDSQLPKDRFSAERLKGVDSTLKIQPAKLEDSAVYLCASSLVYEQYFGPGTRLTVT.